The source of this T cell receptor beta chain is a study of a mutant IDH1 vaccine in newly diagnosed glioma. Study-wide context: Receipt of radiotherapy, temozolomide, or both preceded the study, and most received both. General study findings and limits: With respect to changes in top peripheral T cell clonotypes, pseudoprogression seemed unrelated.

There are a few counts of this clone. The target antigen is unknown. Documented time point: baseline, week 1 (first vaccination visit). Treatment indicated: pre-vaccination baseline after standard-of-care therapy. TCRdb's copy holds only in-frame clones and misses some; the assay was immunoSEQ multiplex PCR. The repertoire holds 50,000 to 65,000 clones, with approximately 81% as singletons. Germline-derived CDR1 and CDR2 are GTSNPN and SVGIG (reference sequence). Trimming stripped 4 bases from V and 5 bases from J, with 11 bases between. The CDR3 spans 13 residues. The rearrangement uses TRBV30 and TRBJ1-4, with D tentatively TRBD1 (5 bases). The input for sequencing was PBMCs, taken from a glioma patient treated with radiotherapy, temozolomide or both. This TCR was sampled from a man aged 18 to 29 with glioma. As DNA, the CDR3 is TGTGCCTGGAAGAGACAGCAAAATGAAAAACTGTTTTTT. Protein product: CAWKRQQNEKLFF.